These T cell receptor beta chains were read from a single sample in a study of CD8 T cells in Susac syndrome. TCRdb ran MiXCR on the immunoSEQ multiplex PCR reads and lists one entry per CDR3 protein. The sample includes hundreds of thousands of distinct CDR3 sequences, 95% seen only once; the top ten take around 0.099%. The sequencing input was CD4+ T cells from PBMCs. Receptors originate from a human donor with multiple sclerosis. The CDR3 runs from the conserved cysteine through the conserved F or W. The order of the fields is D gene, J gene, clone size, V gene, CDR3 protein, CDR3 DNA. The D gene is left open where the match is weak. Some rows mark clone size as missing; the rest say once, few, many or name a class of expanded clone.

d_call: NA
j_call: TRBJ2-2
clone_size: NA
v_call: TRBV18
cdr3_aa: CASSPPRTNTGELFF
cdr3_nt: TGTGCCAGCTCACCACCGAGAACGAACACCGGGGAGCTGTTTTTT

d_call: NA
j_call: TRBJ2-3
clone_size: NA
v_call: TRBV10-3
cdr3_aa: CAISATDTQYF
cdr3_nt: TGTGCCATCAGTGCAACAGATACGCAGTATTTT

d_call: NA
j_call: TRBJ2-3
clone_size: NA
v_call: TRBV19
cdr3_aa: CASSRRQQYHTDTQYF
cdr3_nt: TGTGCCAGTAGCCGCCGCCAGCAGTACCACACAGATACGCAGTATTTT

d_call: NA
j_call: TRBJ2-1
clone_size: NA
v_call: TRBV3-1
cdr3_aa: CASSQVRTSHEQFF
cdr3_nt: TGTGCCAGCAGCCAAGTGCGGACGAGCCATGAGCAGTTCTTC

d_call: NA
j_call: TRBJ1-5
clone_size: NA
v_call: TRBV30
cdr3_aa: CAWSATGTLNQPQHF
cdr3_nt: TGTGCCTGGAGTGCTACCGGGACCCTAAATCAGCCCCAGCATTTT

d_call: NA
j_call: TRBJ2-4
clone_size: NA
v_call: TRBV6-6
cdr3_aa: CASRGRENIQYF
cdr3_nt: TGTGCCAGCAGGGGCAGGGAGAACATTCAGTACTTC

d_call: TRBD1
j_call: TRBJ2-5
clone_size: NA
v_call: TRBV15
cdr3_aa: CATSTPDRGHETQYF
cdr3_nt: TGTGCCACCAGCACACCGGACAGGGGGCATGAGACCCAGTACTTC

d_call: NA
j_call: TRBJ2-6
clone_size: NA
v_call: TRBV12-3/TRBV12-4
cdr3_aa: CASSFIGRGANVLTF
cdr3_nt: TGTGCCAGCAGTTTTATCGGGCGAGGGGCCAACGTCCTGACTTTC

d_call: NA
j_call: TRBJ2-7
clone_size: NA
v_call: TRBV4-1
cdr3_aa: CASSRQVGHEQYF
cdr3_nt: TGCGCCAGCAGCCGCCAAGTGGGTCACGAGCAGTACTTC

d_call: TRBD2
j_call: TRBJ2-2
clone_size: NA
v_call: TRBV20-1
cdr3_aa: CSATGGPGRITGELFF
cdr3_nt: TGCAGTGCTACGGGGGGGCCTGGACGGATCACCGGGGAGCTGTTTTTT

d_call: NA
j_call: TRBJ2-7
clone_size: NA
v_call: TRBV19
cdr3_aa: CASSIWDGAYEQYF
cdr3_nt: TGTGCCAGTAGTATATGGGATGGGGCCTACGAGCAGTACTTC

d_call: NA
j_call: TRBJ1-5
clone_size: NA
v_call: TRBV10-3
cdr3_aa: CAISGGHGQPQHF
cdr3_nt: TGTGCCATCTCGGGAGGGCACGGTCAGCCCCAGCATTTT

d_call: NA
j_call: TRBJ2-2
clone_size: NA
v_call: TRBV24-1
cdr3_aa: CASRVTGELFF
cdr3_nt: TGTGCCTCTAGGGTCACCGGGGAGCTGTTTTTT

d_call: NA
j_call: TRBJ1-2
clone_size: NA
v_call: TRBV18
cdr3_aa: CASSPQPGRDGANYGYTF
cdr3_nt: TGTGCCAGCTCGCCACAACCCGGCAGGGACGGAGCTAACTATGGCTACACCTTC

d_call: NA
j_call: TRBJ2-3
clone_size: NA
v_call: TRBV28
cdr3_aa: CASSPRGRLRTDTQYF
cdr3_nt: TGTGCCAGCAGTCCGCGGGGACGGCTACGCACAGATACGCAGTATTTT

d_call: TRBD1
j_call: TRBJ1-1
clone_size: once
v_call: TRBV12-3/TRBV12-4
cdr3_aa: CASTLTGGTEAFF
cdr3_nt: TGTGCCAGCACTTTAACAGGGGGCACTGAAGCTTTCTTT

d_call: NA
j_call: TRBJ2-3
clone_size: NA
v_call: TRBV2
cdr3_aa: CAGWDGSTDTQYF
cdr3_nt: TGTGCCGGATGGGACGGTAGCACAGATACGCAGTATTTT

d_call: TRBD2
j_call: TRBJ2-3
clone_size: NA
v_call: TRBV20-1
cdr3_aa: CSAAQGSGGAADTQYF
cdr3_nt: TGCAGTGCTGCCCAAGGTAGCGGGGGGGCCGCAGATACGCAGTATTTT

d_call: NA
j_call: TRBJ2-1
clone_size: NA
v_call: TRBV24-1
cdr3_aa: CATSVLRTETYNEQFF
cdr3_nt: TGTGCCACCAGTGTGTTGAGGACTGAGACCTACAATGAGCAGTTCTTC

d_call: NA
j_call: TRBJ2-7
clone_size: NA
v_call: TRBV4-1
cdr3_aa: CASSLAENSYEQYF
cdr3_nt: TGCGCCAGCAGCCTTGCCGAAAACTCCTACGAGCAGTACTTC

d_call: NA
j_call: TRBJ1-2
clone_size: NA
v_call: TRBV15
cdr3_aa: CATSRGALGHYGYTF
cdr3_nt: TGTGCCACCAGCAGAGGGGCACTGGGTCACTATGGCTACACCTTC

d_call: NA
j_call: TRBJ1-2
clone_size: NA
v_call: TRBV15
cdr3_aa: CATSRDPDRGYGYTF
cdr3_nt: TGTGCCACCAGCAGAGACCCAGATCGGGGCTATGGCTACACCTTC

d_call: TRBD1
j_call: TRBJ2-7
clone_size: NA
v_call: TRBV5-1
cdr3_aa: CASSSRTGVSYEQYF
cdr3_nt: TGCGCCAGCAGCTCGAGGACAGGTGTTTCCTACGAGCAGTACTTC

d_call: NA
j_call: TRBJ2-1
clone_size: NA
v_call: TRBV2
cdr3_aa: CASSVFEQFF
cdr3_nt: TGTGCCAGCAGTGTTTTTGAGCAGTTCTTC

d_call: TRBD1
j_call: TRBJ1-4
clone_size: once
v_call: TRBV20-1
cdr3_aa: CSALTTGGIEKLFF
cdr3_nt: TGCAGTGCTCTAACTACAGGGGGTATTGAAAAACTGTTTTTT

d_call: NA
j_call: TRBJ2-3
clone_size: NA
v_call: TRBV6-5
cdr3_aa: CASSYSRAGGPTDTQYF
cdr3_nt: TGTGCCAGCAGTTACTCTAGGGCAGGGGGGCCTACAGATACGCAGTATTTT

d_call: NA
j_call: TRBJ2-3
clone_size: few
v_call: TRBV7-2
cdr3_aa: CASSLGQSTDTQYF
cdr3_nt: TGTGCCAGCAGCCTCGGACAGAGCACAGATACGCAGTATTTT

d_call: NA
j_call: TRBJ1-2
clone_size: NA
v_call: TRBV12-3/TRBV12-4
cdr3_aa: CASTFGVDGYTF
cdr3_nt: TGTGCCAGCACGTTTGGGGTAGACGGCTACACCTTC

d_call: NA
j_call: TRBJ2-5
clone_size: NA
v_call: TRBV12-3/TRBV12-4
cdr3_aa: CASSLSPEETQYF
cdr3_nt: TGTGCCAGCAGTTTATCTCCAGAAGAGACCCAGTACTTC

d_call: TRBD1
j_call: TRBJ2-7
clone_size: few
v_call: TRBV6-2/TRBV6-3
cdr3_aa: CASSYSPGQGFAATYEQYF
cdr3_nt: TGTGCCAGCAGTTACTCTCCGGGACAGGGTTTTGCGGCTACCTACGAGCAGTACTTC